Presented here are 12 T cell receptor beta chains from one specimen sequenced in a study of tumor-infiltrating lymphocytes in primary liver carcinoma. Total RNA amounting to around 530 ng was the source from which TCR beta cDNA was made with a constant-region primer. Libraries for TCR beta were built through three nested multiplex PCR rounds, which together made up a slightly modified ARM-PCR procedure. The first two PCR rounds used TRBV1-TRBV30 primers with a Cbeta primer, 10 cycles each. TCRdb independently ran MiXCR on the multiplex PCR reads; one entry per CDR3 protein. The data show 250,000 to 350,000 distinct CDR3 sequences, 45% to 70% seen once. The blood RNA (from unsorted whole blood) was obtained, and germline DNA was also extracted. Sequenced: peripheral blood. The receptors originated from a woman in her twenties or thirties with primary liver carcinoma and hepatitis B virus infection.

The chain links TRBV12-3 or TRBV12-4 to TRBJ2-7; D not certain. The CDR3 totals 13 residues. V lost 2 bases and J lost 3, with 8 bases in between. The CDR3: CASSLSEDYEQYF. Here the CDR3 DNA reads TGTGCCAGCAGTTTAAGTGAGGACTACGAGCAGTACTTC.

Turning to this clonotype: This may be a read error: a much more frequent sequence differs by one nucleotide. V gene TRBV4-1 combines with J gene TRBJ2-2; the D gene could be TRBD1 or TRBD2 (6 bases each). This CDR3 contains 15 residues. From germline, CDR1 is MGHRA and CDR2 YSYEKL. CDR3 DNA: TGCACCAGCAGCCAAGCCGGGGGCAAGGCCGGGGAGCTGTTTTTT. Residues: CTSSQAGGKAGELFF.

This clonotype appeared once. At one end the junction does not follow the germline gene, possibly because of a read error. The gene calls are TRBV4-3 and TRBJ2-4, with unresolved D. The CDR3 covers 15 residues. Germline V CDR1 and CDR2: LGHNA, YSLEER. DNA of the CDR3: TGCGCCAGCAGCCAAGATGGCTTAGCCAAAAACACTCAGTACTTC. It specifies CASSQDGLAKNTQYF.

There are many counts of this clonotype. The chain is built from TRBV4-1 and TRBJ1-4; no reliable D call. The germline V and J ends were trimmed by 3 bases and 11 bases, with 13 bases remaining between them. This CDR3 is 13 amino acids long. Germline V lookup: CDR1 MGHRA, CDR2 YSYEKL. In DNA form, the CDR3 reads TGCGCCAGCAGCCAGGGGTTAATGCGGAAACTGTTTTTT. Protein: CASSQGLMRKLFF.

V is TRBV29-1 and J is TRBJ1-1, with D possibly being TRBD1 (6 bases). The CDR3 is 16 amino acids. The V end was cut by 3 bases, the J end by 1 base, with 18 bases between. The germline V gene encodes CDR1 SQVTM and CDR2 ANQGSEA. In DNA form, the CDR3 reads TGCAGCGTTGACGATTGGGGGCGGACCAAGAACACTGAAGCTTTCTTT. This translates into CSVDDWGRTKNTEAFF. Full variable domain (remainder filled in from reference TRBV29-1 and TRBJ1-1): SAVISQKPSRDICQRGTSLTIQCQVDSQVTMMFWYRQQPGQSLTLIATANQGSEATYESGFVIDKFPISRPNLTFSTLTVSNMSPEDSSIYLCSVDDWGRTKNTEAFFGQGTRLTVV.

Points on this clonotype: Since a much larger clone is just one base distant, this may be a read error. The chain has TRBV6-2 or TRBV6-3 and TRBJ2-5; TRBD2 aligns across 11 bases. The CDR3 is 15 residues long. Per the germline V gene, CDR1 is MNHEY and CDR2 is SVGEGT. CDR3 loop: CASTELAGVVETQSF. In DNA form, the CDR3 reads TGTGCCAGCACCGAACTAGCGGGAGTCGTGGAGACCCAGTCCTTC.

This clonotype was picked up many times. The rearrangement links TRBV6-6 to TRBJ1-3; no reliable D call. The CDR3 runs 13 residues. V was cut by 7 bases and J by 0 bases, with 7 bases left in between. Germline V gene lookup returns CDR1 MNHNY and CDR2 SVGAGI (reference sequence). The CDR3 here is CASTFDSGNTIYF. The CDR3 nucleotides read TGTGCCAGCACCTTCGACTCTGGAAACACCATATATTTT.

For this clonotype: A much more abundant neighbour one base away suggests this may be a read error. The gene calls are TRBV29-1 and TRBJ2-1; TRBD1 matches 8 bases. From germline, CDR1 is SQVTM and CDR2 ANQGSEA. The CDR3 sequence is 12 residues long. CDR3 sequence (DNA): TGCAGCGTTGAAGATATGGGACAGGAGCAGCTCTTC. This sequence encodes CSVEDMGQEQLF.

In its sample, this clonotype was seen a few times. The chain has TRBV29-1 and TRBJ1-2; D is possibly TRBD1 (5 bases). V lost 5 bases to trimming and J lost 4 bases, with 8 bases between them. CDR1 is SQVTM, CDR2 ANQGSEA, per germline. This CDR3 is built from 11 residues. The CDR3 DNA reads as TGCAGCGTTCGGGACTCCTATGGCTACACCTTC. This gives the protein CSVRDSYGYTF.

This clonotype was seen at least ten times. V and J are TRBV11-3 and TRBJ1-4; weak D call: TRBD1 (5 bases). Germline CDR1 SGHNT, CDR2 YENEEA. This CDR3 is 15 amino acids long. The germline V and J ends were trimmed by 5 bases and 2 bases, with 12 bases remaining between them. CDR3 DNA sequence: TGTGCCAGCAGCCCCCAACCAGGGACTAATGAAAAACTGTTTTTT. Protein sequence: CASSPQPGTNEKLFF.

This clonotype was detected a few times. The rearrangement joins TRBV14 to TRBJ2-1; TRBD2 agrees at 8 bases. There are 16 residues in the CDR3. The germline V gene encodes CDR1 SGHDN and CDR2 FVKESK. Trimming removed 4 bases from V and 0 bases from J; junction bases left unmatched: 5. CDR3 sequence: CASSLIGGASYNEQFF. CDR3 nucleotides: TGTGCCAGCAGCCTCATCGGGGGGGCCTCCTACAATGAGCAGTTCTTC.

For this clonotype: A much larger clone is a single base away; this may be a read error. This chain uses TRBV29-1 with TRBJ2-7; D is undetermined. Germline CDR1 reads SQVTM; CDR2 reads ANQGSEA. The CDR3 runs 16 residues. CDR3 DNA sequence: TGCAGCGCTGAAGTCCTGGGTCGGGCTTACTCCTACGAGCAGTACTTC. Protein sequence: CSAEVLGRAYSYEQYF.